Below, 27 T cell receptor beta chains from the same sample are listed, as sequenced in a study of OX40 agonist ivuxolimab in advanced cancers. Sequencing was performed with immunoSEQ multiplex PCR; in TCRdb, only in-frame clones are kept and a portion is missing. Of roughly 60,000 clones listed, about 86% were seen once; the top ten hold 2% to 2.5%. The source was CD4+ or CD8+ T cells sorted from blood, collected in a trial of the OX40 agonist ivuxolimab. All receptors derive from an adult with an advanced solid tumor such as melanoma, head and neck, liver or kidney cancer.

J is TRBJ2-7 and V is TRBV5-4, with 7 bases identical to TRBD1. With 4 bases clipped from V and 5 bases from J, the junction kept 9 bases outside the gene matches. This CDR3 region has 14 residues. Germline assignment: CDR1 SGHNT and CDR2 YYREEE (reference sequence). The chain's CDR3 is CASSPTGIFDEQYF. In DNA, the CDR3 is TGTGCCAGCAGCCCGACAGGGATTTTCGACGAGCAGTACTTC.

The rearrangement links TRBV10-3 to TRBJ2-3; D is ambiguous. Germline-derived CDR1 and CDR2 are ENHRY and SYGVKD. The CDR3 has 15 amino acids. Trimming stripped 6 bases from V and 1 base from J, with 14 bases between. DNA of the CDR3: TGTGCCATCAGGTTACACGGAACAGGCACAGATACGCAGTATTTT. Translated: CAIRLHGTGTDTQYF.

J is TRBJ1-4 and V is TRBV2; 8 bases map to TRBD1. Losses at the gene ends were 5 bases for V and 7 bases for J; bases not matched to a gene: 12. The CDR3 length is 16 residues. The germline V gene encodes CDR1 SNHLY and CDR2 FYNNEI. In DNA form, the CDR3 reads TGTGCCAGCAGTCCGTTTAGAGGGACAGGCCTTGAAAAACTGTTTTTT. Its translation is CASSPFRGTGLEKLFF. Full variable domain (missing parts from reference TRBV2 and TRBJ1-4): EPEVTQTPSHQVTQMGQEVILRCVPISNHLYFYWYRQILGQKVEFLVSFYNNEISEKSEIFDDQFSVERPDGSNFTLKIRSTKLEDSAMYFCASSPFRGTGLEKLFFGSGTQLSVL.

V gene TRBV28 combines with J gene TRBJ2-1; 9 bases match TRBD2. Germline V gene data show CDR1 as MDHEN and CDR2 as SYDVKM. The V and J ends lost 1 base and 13 bases, in that order; junction bases with no gene match: 14. There are 16 residues in the CDR3. CDR3: CASSLSGRLAGLDQFF. The DNA of the CDR3 is TGTGCCAGCAGTTTATCGGGTAGGCTAGCGGGATTGGACCAGTTCTTC.

This clone was observed once. The chain joins TRBV13 to TRBJ2-7; possibly TRBD2 for D (5 bases). With 5 bases removed from V and 5 bases from J, the gap between germline ends came to 22 bases. This CDR3 comprises 16 residues. The V gene's germline CDR1 is PRHDT and CDR2 FYEKMQ (reference sequence). CDR3 loop: CASSALVEGSYDEQYF. CDR3 DNA: TGTGCCAGCAGCGCGCTAGTAGAGGGTTCCTACGACGAGCAGTACTTC.

This sequence joins TRBV6-6 and TRBJ2-7; D perhaps matches TRBD1 (7 bases). Germline V gene data show CDR1 as MNHNY and CDR2 as SVGAGI (reference sequence). CDR3 length: 14 amino acids. V was trimmed by 0 bases and J by 5 bases, leaving 11 bases between them. CDR3 region: CASSYSPGGNEQYF. The CDR3 region has the DNA TGTGCCAGCAGTTACTCACCAGGGGGGAACGAGCAGTACTTC.

The CDR3: CASAPGQNLNYGYTF. In nucleotides, the CDR3 is TGTGCCAGCGCCCCCGGACAGAACCTTAACTATGGCTACACCTTC. This chain uses TRBV5-5 with TRBJ1-2, with a weak D call TRBD1 (6 bases). The CDR3 has 15 amino acids. V shed 7 bases and J shed 1 base, with 17 bases lying between them. In germline, CDR1 is SGHKS, CDR2 YYEKEE (reference sequence).

This clone has just a few counts. One end of the junction does not line up with germline, which may come from a read error. V gene TRBV29-1 combines with J gene TRBJ1-1; D remains ambiguous. The CDR3 has 11 residues. Germline assignment: CDR1 SQVTM and CDR2 ANQGSEA. Here the CDR3 DNA reads TGCAGCGTTGGGGTCGGTGGGGTTCGACTCTTT. Translating gives CSVGVGGVRLF. The full variable domain, in which reference TRBV29-1 and TRBJ1-1 provide the parts outside the CDR3, is SAVISQKPSRDICQRGTSLTIQCQVDSQVTMMFWYRQQPGQSLTLIATANQGSEATYESGFVIDKFPISRPNLTFSTLTVSNMSPEDSSIYLCSVGVGGVRLFGQGTRLTVV.

The table lists this clone with many counts. The chain joins TRBV11-2 to TRBJ2-1; D is possibly TRBD2 (6 bases). This CDR3 contains 14 residues. Trimming took off 5 bases at V and 4 bases at J, with 12 bases between the two ends. The V gene's germline CDR1 is SGHAT and CDR2 FQNNGV. CDR3 in DNA: TGTGCCAGCAGCATCGGGACTGGGTACAATGAGCAGTTCTTC. Its translation is CASSIGTGYNEQFF.

This clone turned up a few times. The genes are TRBV6-5 and TRBJ2-5; D unresolved. V lost 4 bases, J lost 1 base, and 13 bases lay in between. Germline CDR1 MNHEY, CDR2 SVGAGI. This CDR3 has 15 amino acids. This CDR3 is CASSSGYPGQETQYF. In DNA form, the CDR3 reads TGTGCCAGCAGTTCCGGGTATCCGGGCCAAGAGACCCAGTACTTC.

The rearrangement links TRBV19 to TRBJ1-5; D is uncertain. CDR3 length equals 13 residues. Germline CDR1 reads LNHDA; CDR2 reads SQIVND (reference sequence). V lost 3 bases, J lost 7 bases, and 10 bases lay in between. The CDR3 nucleotides read TGTGCCAGTAGTATCGAGGGCGGCCAGCCCCAGCATTTT. As protein: CASSIEGGQPQHF.

This chain joins TRBV6-1 and TRBJ1-5, with 7 bases lining up with TRBD1. Unmatched junction bases numbered 6, after V lost 6 bases and J lost 7 bases. Germline lookup yields CDR1 MNHNS and CDR2 SASEGT. The CDR3 contains 13 residues. As DNA, the CDR3 is TGTGCCAGCAGCAGACAGGGTGGACAGCCCCAGCATTTT. Amino acids: CASSRQGGQPQHF.

The chain couples TRBV28 to TRBJ1-5, with TRBD1 matching 9 bases. The germline CDR1 and CDR2 sequences are MDHEN and SYDVKM. The CDR3 has 16 amino acids. V shed 2 bases, J shed 4 bases, and the junction held 6 bases outside the gene matches. The CDR3 protein is CASSLAGQGRNQPQHF. The DNA of the CDR3 is TGTGCCAGCAGTTTAGCCGGACAGGGGCGAAATCAGCCCCAGCATTTT.

The table lists this clone with a count of one. This chain links TRBV11-2 with TRBJ2-7, with TRBD1 matching 8 bases. After removal of 9 bases from V and 2 bases from J, the junction contained 0 bases not matched to a gene. This CDR3 has 11 residues. Germline CDR1 SGHAT, CDR2 FQNNGV. CDR3 DNA sequence: TGTGCCAGGGACAGGGCCTACGAGCAGTACTTC. It yields the protein CARDRAYEQYF.

Only one count was recorded for this clone. The chain joins TRBV5-1 to TRBJ2-7, with D unclear. Trimming removed 1 base from V and 3 bases from J, with 14 bases in between. Germline CDR1 SGHRS, CDR2 YFSETQ. This CDR3 spans 15 amino acids. The CDR3 is CASSLSVGQSYEQYF. CDR3 nucleotides: TGCGCCAGCAGCTTGAGTGTAGGGCAGAGCTACGAGCAGTACTTC.

The chain is built from TRBV6-1 and TRBJ2-1, with D perhaps matching TRBD2 (5 bases). The CDR3 contains 15 residues. V gave up 2 bases and J gave up 0 bases, with 8 bases separating them. Germline assignment: CDR1 MNHNS and CDR2 SASEGT. This CDR3 is CASSERGYSYNEQFF. DNA of the CDR3: TGTGCCAGCAGTGAACGGGGATACTCCTACAATGAGCAGTTCTTC.

The rearrangement uses TRBV4-1 and TRBJ1-4; D is unresolved. The CDR3 is 15 amino acids. Looked up from germline, CDR1 is MGHRA and CDR2 is YSYEKL. Trimming pared 5 bases from V and 5 bases from J, leaving 15 bases between. CDR3 sequence reads: CASSERGGRNEKLFF. CDR3 DNA sequence: TGCGCCAGCAGCGAGAGAGGCGGACGCAATGAAAAACTGTTTTTT.

This sequence joins TRBV18 and TRBJ2-7, with D perhaps TRBD1 or TRBD2 (5 bases each). Germline V gene sequence: CDR1 KGHSH, CDR2 LQKENI. The V end was cut by 6 bases, the J end by 2 bases, with 17 bases between. The CDR3 loop spans 15 amino acids. The CDR3 sequence is CASSSETGLPYEQYF. The CDR3 DNA follows: TGTGCCAGCTCCTCCGAAACGGGGCTTCCCTACGAGCAGTACTTC.

The chain recombines TRBV18 with TRBJ1-5, with D maybe TRBD1 (5 bases). Germline lookup yields CDR1 KGHSH and CDR2 LQKENI. V dropped 3 bases and J dropped 9 bases, with 12 bases sitting between them. This CDR3 has 13 amino acids. The CDR3 spells CASSPGVDGPQHF. CDR3 coding DNA: TGTGCCAGCTCACCGGGGGTTGATGGGCCCCAGCATTTT. Looking up the rest from reference TRBV18 and TRBJ1-5 gives the full variable domain: NAGVMQNPRHLVRRRGQEARLRCSPMKGHSHVYWYRQLPEEGLKFMVYLQKENIIDESGMPKERFSAEFPKEGPSILRIQQVVRGDSAAYFCASSPGVDGPQHFGDGTRLSIL.

V and J are TRBV6-1 and TRBJ2-2, with 7 bases lining up with TRBD1. Germline V lookup: CDR1 MNHNS, CDR2 SASEGT. This CDR3 has 15 amino acids. V was pared by 4 bases and J by 5 bases, with 7 bases of the junction left unmatched. As DNA, the CDR3 is TGTGCCAGCAGTGTAGAACAGGGGCGGACCGGGGAGCTGTTTTTT. Its protein product is CASSVEQGRTGELFF.

The rearrangement uses TRBV7-8 and TRBJ2-7; 9 positions match TRBD1. Germline CDR1 and CDR2: SGHVS and FQNEAQ. There are 16 residues in the CDR3. J lost 5 bases, V lost 5 bases, and 13 bases had no gene match. The CDR3 nucleotides read TGTGCCAGCAGCATCAGACCGACAGGGGGGTTCGACGAGCAGTACTTC. Its translation is CASSIRPTGGFDEQYF.

V usage is TRBV27 and J usage is TRBJ1-5; D is undetermined. The germline gives CDR1 MNHEY, CDR2 SMNVEV (reference sequence). The CDR3 has 15 residues. V shed 1 base and J shed 1 base, with 8 bases lying between them. The CDR3 sequence: CASSLFRESNQPQHF. CDR3 coding DNA: TGTGCCAGCAGTTTATTTAGGGAGAGCAATCAGCCCCAGCATTTT.

In its sample, this clone was seen once. This rearrangement joins TRBV29-1 to TRBJ2-5; possible D gene TRBD1, 6 bases. This CDR3 comprises 13 residues. The germline CDR1 and CDR2 sequences are SQVTM and ANQGSEA. Trimming removed 3 bases from V and 5 bases from J, with 13 bases in between. The CDR3 reads CSVEFGQGETQYF. In DNA form, the CDR3 reads TGCAGCGTTGAGTTTGGGCAGGGGGAGACCCAGTACTTC.

V gene TRBV14 combines with J gene TRBJ1-1; D gene uncertain. Germline loops: CDR1 SGHDN, CDR2 FVKESK. The V gene lost 1 base and the J gene lost 3 bases, with 18 bases spanning the gap. CDR3 length: 17 residues. CDR3 residues: CASSQVTLRAVYTEAFF. CDR3 nucleotides: TGTGCCAGCAGCCAAGTGACTTTAAGGGCAGTGTACACTGAAGCTTTCTTT.

V and J are TRBV15 and TRBJ2-5, with D unclear. Between the trimmed V and J ends, which lost 5 bases and 4 bases, there was a span of 11 bases. CDR3 length: 13 residues. Germline V CDR1 and CDR2: LNHNV, YYDKDF (reference sequence). CDR3 nucleotides: TGTGCCACCAGCGCAGACCCTGGAGAGACCCAGTACTTC. It translates to CATSADPGETQYF.

V usage is TRBV28 and J usage is TRBJ2-3, with D possibly called TRBD1 or TRBD2 (6 bases each). The germline CDR1 and CDR2 sequences are MDHEN and SYDVKM. The V and J ends lost 3 bases and 4 bases respectively, with 11 bases between them. This CDR3 region has 14 residues. CDR3 sequence reads: CASSFGGVSDTQYF. CDR3 nucleotide sequence: TGTGCCAGCAGTTTCGGGGGCGTTTCAGATACGCAGTATTTT.

This rearrangement joins TRBV18 to TRBJ2-1, with 13 bases that match TRBD2. This CDR3 has 19 amino acids. V shed 4 bases and J 2 bases; nucleotides not matched to a gene: 11. Germline V CDR1 and CDR2: KGHSH, LQKENI. The CDR3 nucleotides are TGTGCCAGCTCACAACCGTGGACTAGCGGGAGTCCCACCTACAATGAGCAGTTCTTC. Its translation is CASSQPWTSGSPTYNEQFF.